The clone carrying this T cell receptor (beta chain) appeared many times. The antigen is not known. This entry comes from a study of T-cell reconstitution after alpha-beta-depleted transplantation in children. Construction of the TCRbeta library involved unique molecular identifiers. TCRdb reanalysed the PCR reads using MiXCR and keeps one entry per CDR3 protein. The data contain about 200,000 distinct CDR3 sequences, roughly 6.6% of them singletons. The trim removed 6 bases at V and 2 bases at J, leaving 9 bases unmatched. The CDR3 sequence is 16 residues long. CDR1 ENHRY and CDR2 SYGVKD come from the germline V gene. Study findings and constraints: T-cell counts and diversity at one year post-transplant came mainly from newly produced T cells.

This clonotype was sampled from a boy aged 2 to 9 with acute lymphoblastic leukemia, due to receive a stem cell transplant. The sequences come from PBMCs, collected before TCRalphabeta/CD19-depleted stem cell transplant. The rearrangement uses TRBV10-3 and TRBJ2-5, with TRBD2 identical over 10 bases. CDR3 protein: CAISSGTSAIQETQYF. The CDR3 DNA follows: TGTGCCATCAGCTCCGGGACTAGCGCTATTCAAGAGACCCAGTACTTC.